This entry concerns a single TCR beta chain. As yet, its antigen is unknown. One end of the junction fails to match germline, which may point to a read error. The sample comes from a study of cytomegalovirus exposure and HLA in healthy donors. PCR employed 60 Vbeta and 13 Jbeta primers. In the authors' workflow: Later, roughly 77 million unique TCR beta chains were counted in an analysis, and some 10 million of them were shared. Assay: immunoSEQ multiplex PCR; the TCRdb copy retains only in-frame clones and omits some. V, J and clone size are taken as reported in that table, and D and trimming were inferred from the DNA itself. The profile shows about 190,000 clones, roughly 77% of them singletons. CDR1 and CDR2 (germline): SQVTM, ANQGSEA. The CDR3 has 16 residues. Overall study results and limits: From TCR beta sequences, most subjects' HLA-A and HLA-B alleles were reportedly predicted accurately. Available immune exposure information covered CMV serostatus only. Among the CMV-associated chains, three were confirmed in vitro as specific for CMV antigens.

What was sequenced was PBMCs. The source of this sequence is a man aged 35 to 55 in good health and CMV-seropositive. The gene calls are TRBV29-1 and TRBJ2-5; 9 bases line up with TRBD2. Here the CDR3 DNA reads TGCAGCGTCGCAAGGGGGGCTAGCGGGGCGCAAGAGGCCCAGTACTTC. Its translation: CSVARGASGAQEAQYF.